What follows is one T cell receptor beta chain and its context. These data come from a study of beta chain features in type 1 diabetes. Across the study: Investigators examined roughly 99,000,000 sorted cells across all samples.

The authors reverse transcribed all of the isolated RNA, so sequencing captured expressed TCRB transcripts. Per sample, stem cell-like memory T cell libraries averaged around 950,000 reads. Profiling relied on immunoSEQ multiplex PCR, and the TCRdb table lists in-frame clones only, not all of them. The sample lists approximately 120,000 clones; 30% to 40% were seen once. Sequencing input: stem cell memory CD4+ T cells from blood. The TCR sequence derives from a woman aged 18-29 years in good health.

The CDR3 loop is CAIPTGYNNYGYTF. In nucleotides, the CDR3 is TGTGCCATCCCCACGGGGTACAATAACTATGGCTACACCTTC. The chain couples TRBV7-9 to TRBJ1-2; D ambiguous. Trimming stripped 10 bases from V and 1 base from J, with 16 bases between. Germline V CDR1 and CDR2: SEHNR, FQNEAQ (reference sequence). There are 14 residues in the CDR3.